The 22 T cell receptor beta chains reported below all come from one sample, sequenced in a study of pediatric ulcerative colitis. Clones were sequenced by immunoSEQ multiplex PCR, and TCRdb holds only the in-frame ones, with some missing. The sample shows 35,000 or so clones, about 80% of them seen only once. One to two pinch biopsies were taken from the rectum during colonoscopy. Specimen: gut tissue. The source of these receptors is a boy between 10 and 17 years old with moderate ulcerative colitis.

The table lists this clone with a few counts. This rearrangement joins TRBV6-6 to TRBJ1-2, with D uncertain. Trimming left V 6 bases short and J 8 bases short, with 13 bases between. The CDR3 length is 12 residues. Germline V lookup: CDR1 MNHNY, CDR2 SVGAGI (reference sequence). The DNA of the CDR3 is TGTGCCAGCAGCCCACCTGAGAGGGGCTACACCTTC. Translated: CASSPPERGYTF.

This clone was picked up one time. V gene TRBV6-1 combines with J gene TRBJ2-1; the D gene is possibly TRBD2 (5 bases). The germline CDR1 and CDR2 sequences are MNHNS and SASEGT. Trimming pared 6 bases from V and 9 bases from J, leaving 12 bases between. The CDR3 is 12 residues long. The CDR3 spells CASRQPSTEQFF. CDR3 DNA: TGTGCCAGCAGGCAGCCTAGCACTGAGCAGTTCTTC.

V usage is TRBV5-4 and J usage is TRBJ2-7, with 9 bases identical to TRBD2. This CDR3 has 14 amino acids. V lost 4 bases to trimming and J lost 5 bases; unmatched junction nucleotides: 7. Per the germline V gene, CDR1 is SGHNT and CDR2 is YYREEE (reference sequence). The CDR3 loop is CASSGSGTSNEQYF. In nucleotides, the CDR3 is TGTGCCAGCAGCGGATCCGGGACTAGCAACGAGCAGTACTTC.

The V call is TRBV6-5, the J call TRBJ1-5, with TRBD1 matching over 7 bases. Per the germline V gene, CDR1 is MNHEY and CDR2 is SVGAGI. Germline trimming cut 8 bases from V and 0 bases from J; bases unmatched to any gene: 7. The CDR3 length is 15 residues. CDR3 region: CASRTGDDSNQPQHF. DNA for the CDR3: TGTGCCAGCCGGACAGGCGATGATAGCAATCAGCCCCAGCATTTT.

In its sample, this clone was seen a few times. This sequence joins TRBV12-5 and TRBJ2-7; 11 nucleotides agree with TRBD2. This CDR3 is 12 amino acids long. Trimming took 9 bases from V and 6 from J; bases not matched to a gene: 4. Germline loops: CDR1 LGHNT, CDR2 FRNRAP. CDR3 region: CARLAGVCEQYF. The CDR3 coding sequence is TGTGCTAGACTAGCGGGAGTCTGCGAGCAGTACTTC.

The chain links TRBV7-3 to TRBJ2-1, with 13 bases that match TRBD2. Trimming took 5 bases from V and 6 from J; bases not matched to a gene: 7. Germline V gives CDR1 SGHTA, CDR2 FQGTGA. The CDR3 is 16 amino acids. CDR3 bases: TGTGCCAGCAGCATTACTAGCGGGGGGGCCCCCAATGAGCAGTTCTTC. This sequence encodes CASSITSGGAPNEQFF.

V gene TRBV27 combines with J gene TRBJ2-1; D tentatively fits TRBD1 or TRBD2 (5 bases each). Germline CDR1 and CDR2: MNHEY and SMNVEV (reference sequence). V was trimmed by 10 bases and J by 8 bases, leaving 21 bases between them. The CDR3 covers 14 residues. CDR3 amino acids: CAIAQRDRYDEQFF. The CDR3 DNA is TGTGCCATCGCCCAAAGGGACCGCTATGATGAGCAGTTCTTC.

This clone was observed a handful of times. This CDR3 is CASSLTGGAYEQYF. In DNA, the CDR3 is TGTGCCAGCAGCCTGACAGGGGGGGCCTACGAGCAGTACTTC. The rearrangement uses TRBV6-5 and TRBJ2-7; TRBD1 matches at 9 bases. V dropped 6 bases and J dropped 2; count of bases not matched to a gene: 5. This CDR3 has 14 residues. Germline values: CDR1 MNHEY, CDR2 SVGAGI.

This chain links TRBV28 with TRBJ2-7; TRBD2 aligns across 12 bases. Germline-derived CDR1 and CDR2 are MDHEN and SYDVKM. J lost 6 bases, V lost 3 bases, and 12 bases had no gene match. The CDR3 covers 17 residues. CDR3 sequence: CASSFFGGLAGRGEQYF. The CDR3, as DNA: TGTGCCAGCAGTTTTTTCGGCGGACTAGCGGGGCGGGGCGAGCAGTACTTC.

The V call is TRBV6-1, the J call TRBJ1-2; D gene ambiguous. The V gene lost 2 bases and the J gene lost 8 bases, with 9 bases spanning the gap. The CDR3 has 12 amino acids. Germline CDR1 and CDR2: MNHNS and SASEGT. For the CDR3, the DNA is TGTGCCAGCAGTGAATACGTGGGGGGCTACACCTTC. Amino acids: CASSEYVGGYTF.

V and J are TRBV6-5 and TRBJ2-1, with D possibly TRBD2 on 6 matching bases. The V end lost 0 bases, the J end lost 5 bases, and 14 bases lay between the germline ends. This CDR3 has 16 residues. In germline, CDR1 is MNHEY, CDR2 SVGAGI. Here the CDR3 reads CASSYSAGIGNNEQFF. The CDR3 DNA reads TGTGCCAGCAGTTACTCGGCGGGGATTGGAAACAATGAGCAGTTCTTC.

The chain joins TRBV5-6 to TRBJ2-1; D is undetermined. Between the trimmed V and J ends, which lost 6 bases and 4 bases, there was a span of 17 bases. The CDR3 is 15 residues long. CDR1 and CDR2 from the germline V gene are SGHDT and YYEEEE. CDR3 sequence (DNA): TGTGCCAGCATCGCCCCCGGAATAGGTTACAATGAGCAGTTCTTC. Residues: CASIAPGIGYNEQFF.

The chain combines TRBV5-1 with TRBJ2-5; D ambiguous. The V end was cut by 5 bases, the J end by 3 bases, with 8 bases between. The CDR3 has 12 amino acids. The germline CDR1 and CDR2 sequences are SGHRS and YFSETQ. CDR3 DNA: TGCGCCAGCAGGTACGGAGAAGAGACCCAGTACTTC. Translation gives CASRYGEETQYF.

V usage is TRBV5-1 and J usage is TRBJ1-5; D remains unclear. The CDR3 is 16 residues long. Germline CDR1 and CDR2: SGHRS and YFSETQ. V shed 4 bases and J shed 2 bases, with 16 bases lying between them. The CDR3 region has the DNA TGCGCCAGCAGCCCTGGACGGGGTAGGCGCAATCAGCCCCAGCATTTT. Translation: CASSPGRGRRNQPQHF.

This chain joins TRBV19 and TRBJ2-2; D ambiguous. Germline lookup yields CDR1 LNHDA and CDR2 SQIVND (reference sequence). CDR3 length: 11 residues. The V gene lost 6 bases and the J gene lost 3 bases, with 2 bases spanning the gap. This CDR3 is CASRYTGELFF. The CDR3 coding sequence is TGTGCCAGTAGATACACCGGGGAGCTGTTTTTT.

V and J are TRBV6-5 and TRBJ1-2; D possibly corresponds to TRBD1 (5 bases). Trimming removed 1 base at V and 4 bases at J, with 16 bases between. Germline V gene sequence: CDR1 MNHEY, CDR2 SVGAGI. The CDR3 runs to 16 residues. This CDR3 reads CASSYFPGRPIYGYTF. CDR3 nucleotide sequence: TGTGCCAGCAGTTACTTCCCGGGGCGTCCAATCTATGGCTACACCTTC.

The table lists this clone with a few counts. The chain joins TRBV19 to TRBJ1-4; maybe TRBD1 (5 bases). CDR1 is LNHDA and CDR2 is SQIVND in the germline V gene (reference sequence). The ends were cut back, 0 bases at V and 4 bases at J, with 15 bases in the middle. The length of the CDR3 is 17 residues. The CDR3: CASSIDRATWDNEKLFF. CDR3 DNA: TGTGCCAGTAGTATAGACAGGGCCACGTGGGATAATGAAAAACTGTTTTTT.

Only a few counts were recorded for this clone. The CDR3 DNA is TGTGCCAGCAGCCGGAGTGGGAATCAGCCCCAGCATTTT. It encodes CASSRSGNQPQHF. The chain couples TRBV11-2 to TRBJ1-5; D is ambiguous. Germline V lookup: CDR1 SGHAT, CDR2 FQNNGV. Between the trimmed V and J ends, which lost 5 bases and 4 bases, there was a span of 9 bases. CDR3 size: 13 residues. Full variable domain (missing parts from reference TRBV11-2 and TRBJ1-5): EAGVAQSPRYKIIEKRQSVAFWCNPISGHATLYWYQQILGQGPKLLIQFQNNGVVDDSQLPKDRFSAERLKGVDSTLKIQPAKLEDSAVYLCASSRSGNQPQHFGDGTRLSIL.

The chain joins TRBV4-2 to TRBJ1-1; maybe TRBD1 (5 bases). Germline values: CDR1 LGHNA, CDR2 YNFKEQ. CDR3 size: 15 residues. The V end lost 1 base, the J end lost 2 bases, and 11 bases lay between the germline ends. The CDR3 protein is CASSQARGSNTEAFF. CDR3 bases: TGTGCCAGCAGCCAAGCTAGGGGCAGCAACACTGAAGCTTTCTTT.

The genes are TRBV7-9 and TRBJ2-5, with 9 bases fitting TRBD1. Germline CDR1 reads SEHNR; CDR2 reads FQNEAQ (reference sequence). V shed 3 bases and J 3 bases; nucleotides not matched to a gene: 5. This CDR3 spans 15 amino acids. The CDR3 region is CASSFGTGWEETQYF. The CDR3 DNA is TGTGCCAGCAGCTTCGGGACAGGGTGGGAAGAGACCCAGTACTTC.

V and J are TRBV5-1 and TRBJ2-3; no firm D call. Germline-derived CDR1 and CDR2 are SGHRS and YFSETQ. V gave up 2 bases and J gave up 0 bases, with 10 bases separating them. This CDR3 spans 15 amino acids. The CDR3 sequence is CASSLSTVSTDTQYF. Here the CDR3 DNA reads TGCGCCAGCAGCTTAAGTACAGTCAGCACAGATACGCAGTATTTT.

The J gene is TRBJ2-7, the V gene TRBV14; 8 bases match TRBD1. The CDR3 has 14 residues. With V trimmed by 4 bases and J by 4 bases, 6 bases remained unmatched. In germline, CDR1 is SGHDN, CDR2 FVKESK. The chain's CDR3 is CASSRRTGPYEQYF. As DNA, the CDR3 is TGTGCCAGCAGCCGTAGGACAGGGCCGTACGAGCAGTACTTC. The whole variable domain, filled in from reference TRBV14 and TRBJ2-7, reads EAGVTQFPSHSVIEKGQTVTLRCDPISGHDNLYWYRRVMGKEIKFLLHFVKESKQDESGMPNNRFLAERTGGTYSTLKVQPAELEDSGVYFCASSRRTGPYEQYFGPGTRLTVT.